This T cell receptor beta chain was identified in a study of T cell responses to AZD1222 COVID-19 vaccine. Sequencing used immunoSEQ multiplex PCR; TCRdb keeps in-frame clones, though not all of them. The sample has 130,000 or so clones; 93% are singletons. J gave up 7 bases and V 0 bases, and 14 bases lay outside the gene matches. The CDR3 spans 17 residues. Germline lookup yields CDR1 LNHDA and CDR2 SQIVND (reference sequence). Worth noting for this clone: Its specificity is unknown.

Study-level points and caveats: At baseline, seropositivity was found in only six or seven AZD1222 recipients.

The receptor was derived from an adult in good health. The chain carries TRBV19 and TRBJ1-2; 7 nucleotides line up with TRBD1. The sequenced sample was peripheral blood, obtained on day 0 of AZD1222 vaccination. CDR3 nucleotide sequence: TGTGCCAGTAGTATAGATCGAAGGGGGACCCGGACAGGTGGCTACACCTTC. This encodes CASSIDRRGTRTGGYTF.